What follows are 2 T cell receptor beta chains derived from one specimen sequenced in a study of CD8 T cells in ankylosing spondylitis. The study, taken as a whole, reports: For ankylosing spondylitis blood, a TCR beta motif of seven to nine highly homologous variants appeared characteristic.

Antigens of these TCRs are unknown. MiXCR, applied by TCRdb to the 5' RACE reads, yields one record per CDR3 protein. There are approximately 440,000 distinct CDR3 sequences in the sample; under 20% occur only once, and approximately 0.93% lies in the top ten. Specimen: blood, either unsorted or a sorted T cell fraction (not recorded which). The receptors derive from a male donor with ankylosing spondylitis.

The chain links TRBV5-1 to TRBJ2-1; D is unresolved. The ends were cut back, 0 bases at V and 5 bases at J, with 6 bases in the middle. Germline V gene lookup returns CDR1 SGHRS and CDR2 YFSETQ. The CDR3 contains 13 residues. The CDR3 protein is CASSLEVDNEQFF. Written as DNA, the CDR3 is TGCGCCAGCAGCTTGGAAGTCGACAATGAGCAGTTCTTC.

This clonotype was seen a handful of times. This rearrangement joins TRBV1 to TRBJ1-4. TRBV1 is designated a pseudogene. This CDR3 is built from 16 residues. The CDR3 spells CTSSQPLTLDAEKLFF. The CDR3 region has the DNA TGCACCAGCAGCCAACCTTTAACTCTCGACGCAGAAAAACTGTTTTTT.